The 10 T cell receptor beta chains presented below share a single source sample, sequenced in a study of T cell repertoires in cytomegalovirus infection. Their recognized antigens are unknown. TCRdb re-derived calls from the reads in MiXCR, one entry per CDR3 protein. The table includes 200,000 to 250,000 distinct CDR3 sequences, 35% to 40% detected once. The starting material was CD8+ T cells from cultured PBMCs, obtained from culture after CMV antigen stimulation. All receptors come from a human donor in good health (CMV status not recorded). Some clones in this sample may be carry-over from other donors' samples.

The chain employs TRBV2 and TRBJ1-1, with 9 bases lining up with TRBD1. V trimming: 6 bases; J trimming: 8 bases; junction bases outside the gene matches: 7. Looked up from germline, CDR1 is SNHLY and CDR2 is FYNNEI. This CDR3 has 13 amino acids. The CDR3 nucleotides are TGTGCCAGCAGGAACAGGGGGCGTTGGGAAGCTTTCTTT. This codes for CASRNRGRWEAFF.

This clonotype came up many times. The chain combines TRBV6-2 or TRBV6-3 with TRBJ2-5; D not resolved. This CDR3 is built from 17 residues. Germline V gives CDR1 MNHEY, CDR2 SVGEGT. The germline V and J ends were trimmed by 5 bases and 0 bases, with 19 bases remaining between them. Here the CDR3 reads CASSPRRSSLYQETQYF. In DNA, the CDR3 is TGTGCCAGCAGTCCTCGTAGGTCCAGCCTGTACCAAGAGACCCAGTACTTC.

The V and J genes are TRBV7-9 and TRBJ2-1; 7 bases line up with TRBD1. This CDR3 comprises 15 residues. V shed 5 bases and J 2 bases; nucleotides not matched to a gene: 6. CDR1 and CDR2 from the germline V gene are SEHNR and FQNEAQ (reference sequence). Written as DNA, the CDR3 is TGTGCCAGCAGCAAACCGGGACAGACCTACAATGAGCAGTTCTTC. Translation gives CASSKPGQTYNEQFF.

The table lists this clonotype with a few counts. CDR3 amino acids: CASSLARASGIPNEQFF. The CDR3 DNA reads TGTGCCAGCAGCTTAGCGCGGGCTAGCGGTATACCCAATGAGCAGTTCTTC. This chain uses TRBV7-3 with TRBJ2-1, with 7 bases aligning to TRBD2. This CDR3 has 17 residues. The ends lost 2 bases at V and 6 bases at J; junction bases unmatched: 13. Germline CDR1 reads SGHTA; CDR2 reads FQGTGA.

This clonotype was seen more than once but under ten times. The chain is built from TRBV11-2 and TRBJ2-5; weak D call: TRBD1 (6 bases). The germline V gene has CDR1 SGHAT and CDR2 FQNNGV. The CDR3 is 13 residues long. V was shortened by 5 bases and J by 2 bases, with 9 bases between the two germline ends. In nucleotides, the CDR3 is TGTGCCAGCAGCCCAACAGGGCAAGAGACCCAGTACTTC. Its translation is CASSPTGQETQYF. The full variable domain, with the rest looked up from reference TRBV11-2 and TRBJ2-5, is EAGVAQSPRYKIIEKRQSVAFWCNPISGHATLYWYQQILGQGPKLLIQFQNNGVVDDSQLPKDRFSAERLKGVDSTLKIQPAKLEDSAVYLCASSPTGQETQYFGPGTRLLVL.

This chain connects TRBV7-9 to TRBJ1-2; possibly TRBD1 for D (5 bases). V lost 8 bases and J 3 bases, leaving 13 bases between the germline ends. This CDR3 spans 13 amino acids. The germline gives CDR1 SEHNR, CDR2 FQNEAQ (reference sequence). The CDR3 DNA follows: TGTGCCAGCGCCACGGGGGAGGACTATGGCTACACCTTC. Translating gives CASATGEDYGYTF.

This clonotype was counted many times. The chain links TRBV7-2 to TRBJ1-5; possibly TRBD1 for D (6 bases). The CDR3 sequence is 15 residues long. Trimming removed 1 base at V and 6 bases at J, with 13 bases between. From germline, CDR1 is SGHTA and CDR2 FQGNSA. CDR3 bases: TGTGCCAGCAGCTTAGAGCGCAGGGGCAGTCAGCCCCAGCATTTT. It codes for CASSLERRGSQPQHF.

This clonotype was seen more than once but under ten times. The chain recombines TRBV10-3 with TRBJ2-2, with D unresolved. V dropped 2 bases and J dropped 2 bases, with 3 bases sitting between them. The CDR3 contains 13 residues. Looked up from germline, CDR1 is ENHRY and CDR2 is SYGVKD. CDR3 sequence (DNA): TGTGCCATCAGTGAGCCAAACACCGGGGAGCTGTTTTTT. This gives the protein CAISEPNTGELFF.

The rearrangement joins TRBV5-4 to TRBJ2-7, with D possibly matching TRBD2 (6 bases). The germline V and J ends were trimmed by 4 bases and 6 bases, with 23 bases remaining between them. The CDR3 contains 16 residues. Germline V gene sequence: CDR1 SGHNT, CDR2 YYREEE (reference sequence). The CDR3 spells CASSPDGGDWVFEQYF. CDR3 coding DNA: TGTGCCAGCAGCCCCGACGGAGGGGATTGGGTTTTCGAGCAGTACTTC. Together with reference TRBV5-4 and TRBJ2-7, the CDR3 gives the full variable domain: ETGVTQSPTHLIKTRGQQVTLRCSSQSGHNTVSWYQQALGQGPQFIFQYYREEENGRGNFPPRFSGLQFPNYSSELNVNALELDDSALYLCASSPDGGDWVFEQYFGPGTRLTVT.

This clonotype was recorded many times. The chain carries TRBV7-8 and TRBJ2-3, with 8 bases identical to TRBD2. The CDR3 loop spans 15 amino acids. Germline V gives CDR1 SGHVS, CDR2 FQNEAQ. Unmatched junction bases numbered 4, after V lost 5 bases and J lost 0 bases. The CDR3 loop reads CASSRLATSTDTQYF. In DNA form, the CDR3 reads TGTGCCAGCAGCCGACTAGCGACTAGCACAGATACGCAGTATTTT. Full variable domain (rest looked up from reference TRBV7-8 and TRBJ2-3): GAGVSQSPRYKVAKRGQDVALRCDPISGHVSLFWYQQALGQGPEFLTYFQNEAQLDKSGLPSDRFFAERPEGSVSTLKIQRTQQEDSAVYLCASSRLATSTDTQYFGPGTRLTVL.